The 5 T cell receptor beta chains listed next were all sequenced from one sample in a study of cytomegalovirus exposure and HLA in healthy donors (TCRdb year 2017). Library preparation employed the immunoSEQ multiplex PCR assay. For the multiplex PCR, a mixture combining 60 forward primers for TCR Vbeta segments and 13 reverse primers for TCR Jbeta segments was used. Held by TCRdb, this immuneACCESS table contains in-frame sequences only and omits some clones. Under half of the omission traces to an unresolved V gene where checked; the cause of the rest is unknown. The table of this sample itemizes roughly 50,000 clones. The ten largest account for 6.5% to 8.5% of the sample. The sequencing input was PBMCs. The origin of the receptors is a woman in her 40s in good health and CMV-seronegative.

The chain uses TRBV25-1 and TRBJ2-7; 8 positions match TRBD2. Germline CDR1 MGHDK, CDR2 SYGVNS. V lost 2 bases, J lost 4 bases, and 4 bases stayed unmatched. CDR3 length: 14 residues. DNA of the CDR3: TGTGCCAGCAGTGAACAGTCTAGCGGGTACGAGCAGTACTTC. Translating it yields CASSEQSSGYEQYF.

The chain links TRBV6-1 to TRBJ2-2; 7 nucleotides match TRBD1. Germline V gene sequence: CDR1 MNHNS, CDR2 SASEGT. The ends lost 7 bases at V and 0 bases at J; junction bases unmatched: 5. The CDR3 is made up of 15 amino acids. CDR3 region: CASMPTGTNTGELFF. CDR3 coding DNA: TGTGCCAGCATGCCGACAGGGACGAACACCGGGGAGCTGTTTTTT.

This rearrangement joins TRBV7-6 to TRBJ2-7; TRBD1 aligns across 7 bases. With V trimmed by 5 bases and J by 6 bases, 10 bases remained unmatched. Germline V CDR1 and CDR2: SGHVS, FNYEAQ. This CDR3 has 14 amino acids. The CDR3 region is CASSQRTGRGEQYF. The CDR3, as DNA: TGTGCCAGCAGCCAGCGGACAGGCCGGGGCGAGCAGTACTTC.

This chain links TRBV27 with TRBJ1-1, with a tentative D call TRBD1 (5 bases). CDR3 length: 16 amino acids. Germline V gives CDR1 MNHEY, CDR2 SMNVEV (reference sequence). Trimming pared 5 bases from V and 1 base from J, leaving 17 bases between. In nucleotides, the CDR3 is TGTGCCAGCAGTCCCCCCCAAAATACAGGGAACACTGAAGCTTTCTTT. Its protein is CASSPPQNTGNTEAFF.

This rearrangement joins TRBV14 to TRBJ1-5; D may be TRBD1 (5 bases). Germline loops: CDR1 SGHDN, CDR2 FVKESK. Trimming removed 6 bases at V and 0 bases at J, with 12 bases between. The CDR3 extends over 15 amino acids. CDR3 residues: CASSQRTHSNQPQHF. The CDR3, as DNA: TGTGCCAGCAGTCAGAGGACACATAGCAATCAGCCCCAGCATTTT.